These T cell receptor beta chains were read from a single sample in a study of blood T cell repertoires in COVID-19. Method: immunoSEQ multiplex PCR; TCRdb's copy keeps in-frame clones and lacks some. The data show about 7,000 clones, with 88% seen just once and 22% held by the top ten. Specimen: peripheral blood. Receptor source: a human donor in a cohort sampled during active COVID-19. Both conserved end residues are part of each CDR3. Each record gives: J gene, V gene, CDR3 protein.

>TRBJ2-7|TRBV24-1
CATRSGQGDYEQYF
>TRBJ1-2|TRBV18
CASSRDSNYGYTF
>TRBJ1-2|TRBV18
CASSPPGQGNYGYTF
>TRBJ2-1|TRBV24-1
CATSDLIGTSRNEQFF
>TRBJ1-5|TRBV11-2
CASSLVYRSSQPQHF
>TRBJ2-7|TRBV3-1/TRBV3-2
CASSQSWGLGFEQYF
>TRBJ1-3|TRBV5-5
CASSWAGRDGNTIYF
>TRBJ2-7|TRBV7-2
CASNLDSSSYEQYF
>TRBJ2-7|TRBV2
CASSGGSLSYEQYF
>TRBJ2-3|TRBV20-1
CSASTLTGAAGTQYF
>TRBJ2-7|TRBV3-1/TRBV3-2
CASSQGTGPTYEQYF
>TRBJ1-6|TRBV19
CASSRQDQDSPLHF
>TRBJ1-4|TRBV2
CASSEGQGFNEKLFF
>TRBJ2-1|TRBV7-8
CASSLGGTGSYNEQFF
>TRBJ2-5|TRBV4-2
CASSQDPTDQYQETQYF
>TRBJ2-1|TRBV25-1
CASRSVGGSSYNEQFF
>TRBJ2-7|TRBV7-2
CASSLSSGREQYF